One and the same sample provided the 29 T cell receptor beta chains below, sequenced in a study of cytomegalovirus exposure and HLA in healthy donors. Primers included in the PCR were 60 Vbeta and 13 Jbeta primers. This table comes from immunoSEQ multiplex PCR, and its TCRdb copy is limited to in-frame clones, with some not included. This table has some 200,000 clones, roughly 84% appearing once. What was sequenced was PBMCs. The receptors were sampled from a boy aged 2-9 years in good health and CMV-seronegative.

This sequence joins TRBV25-1 and TRBJ1-2; TRBD1 might be the D (6 bases). V dropped 4 bases and J dropped 6 bases, with 12 bases sitting between them. CDR1 is MGHDK and CDR2 is SYGVNS in the germline V gene. The CDR3 is made up of 13 amino acids. CDR3 loop: CASSAWTEHGYTF. The CDR3 nucleotides read TGTGCCAGCAGTGCTTGGACAGAGCATGGCTACACCTTC.

The rearrangement uses TRBV5-1 and TRBJ2-3; D may be TRBD1 (6 bases). Between the trimmed V and J ends, which lost 0 bases and 0 bases, there was a span of 11 bases. Germline loops: CDR1 SGHRS, CDR2 YFSETQ. The CDR3 has 16 amino acids. The CDR3 sequence is CASSLEGVTSTDTQYF. As DNA, the CDR3 is TGCGCCAGCAGCTTGGAGGGGGTAACTAGCACAGATACGCAGTATTTT.

In its sample, this clone was seen once. The chain couples TRBV7-6 to TRBJ1-4, with unresolved D. V was trimmed by 5 bases and J by 0 bases, leaving 13 bases between them. The CDR3 runs to 16 residues. Germline V gene sequence: CDR1 SGHVS, CDR2 FNYEAQ. CDR3 sequence (DNA): TGTGCCAGCAGCATCCAACAGTTCTCAACTAATGAAAAACTGTTTTTT. Residues: CASSIQQFSTNEKLFF.

About this clone itself: At one end, the junction sequence differs from germline, possibly due to a read error. Other DNA sequences in this specimen translate into the identical CDR3. The chain combines TRBV6-4 with TRBJ1-2; 8 nucleotides match TRBD1. The CDR3 length is 15 residues. Germline values: CDR1 MRHNA, CDR2 SNTAGT. The CDR3 here is CASSDSVQGANGYTF. As DNA, the CDR3 is TGTGCAAGCAGTGACTCTGTCCAGGGGGCGAATGGCTACACCTTC.

This clone was recorded only once. The chain uses TRBV2 and TRBJ2-5; D not resolved. Matching the DNA end better, TRBJ2-7 makes the J call doubtful. The germline V gene encodes CDR1 SNHLY and CDR2 FYNNEI. This CDR3 is built from 13 residues. The CDR3 reads CASSAADSYEQYF. Written as DNA, the CDR3 is TGTGCCAGCAGTGCGGCGGACTCCTACGAGCAGTACTTC.

This clone showed up just once. The rearrangement uses TRBV27 and TRBJ1-2; 8 bases map to TRBD1. The CDR3 sequence is 13 residues long. Germline loops: CDR1 MNHEY, CDR2 SMNVEV (reference sequence). J lost 5 bases, V lost 4 bases, and 3 bases had no gene match. The CDR3 reads CASSSGQVYGYTF. CDR3 in DNA: TGTGCCAGCAGTTCGGGACAGGTATATGGCTACACCTTC.

The chain recombines TRBV5-4 with TRBJ1-2; D is ambiguous. Germline values: CDR1 SGHNT, CDR2 YYREEE (reference sequence). The CDR3 spans 13 residues. The V end was cut by 2 bases, the J end by 3 bases, with 8 bases between. CDR3 protein: CASSLPRDYGYTF. The CDR3 bases are TGTGCCAGCAGCTTACCCCGAGACTATGGCTACACCTTC.

The V call is TRBV25-1, the J call TRBJ2-1; TRBD2 aligns across 8 bases. The junction had 11 bases not matched to a gene; V was cut back by 8 bases and J by 8 bases. Germline lookup yields CDR1 MGHDK and CDR2 SYGVNS. This CDR3 spans 14 amino acids. In DNA form, the CDR3 reads TGTGCCAGCGCCGCCGGGACTAGTTTCTATGAGCAGTTCTTC. It specifies CASAAGTSFYEQFF.

The rearrangement links TRBV6-1 to TRBJ1-1; D unclear. CDR1 MNHNS and CDR2 SASEGT come from the germline V gene. The CDR3 runs 15 residues. V was cut by 5 bases and J by 3 bases, with 16 bases left in between. CDR3 loop: CASSPDSYTDTEAFF. The DNA for the CDR3 is TGTGCCAGCAGTCCCGATTCGTACACCGACACTGAAGCTTTCTTT.

This chain connects TRBV7-9 to TRBJ2-1; 7 positions match TRBD1. Germline CDR1 and CDR2: SEHNR and FQNEAQ (reference sequence). CDR3 length equals 16 residues. With 4 bases clipped from V and 4 bases from J, the junction kept 10 bases outside the gene matches. The CDR3 spells CASSSPITGAYNEQFF. DNA of the CDR3: TGTGCCAGCAGCTCCCCTATAACAGGGGCGTACAATGAGCAGTTCTTC. Together with reference TRBV7-9 and TRBJ2-1, the CDR3 gives the full variable domain: DTGVSQNPRHKITKRGQNVTFRCDPISEHNRLYWYRQTLGQGPEFLTYFQNEAQLEKSRLLSDRFSAERPKGSFSTLEIQRTEQGDSAMYLCASSSPITGAYNEQFFGPGTRLTVL.

This chain joins TRBV15 and TRBJ2-7; 7 bases align to TRBD2. Germline assignment: CDR1 LNHNV and CDR2 YYDKDF (reference sequence). V lost 3 bases to trimming and J lost 0 bases; unmatched junction nucleotides: 8. The CDR3 totals 16 residues. CDR3 protein: CATSSPPGGTSYEQYF. The DNA of the CDR3 is TGTGCCACCAGCAGCCCTCCGGGGGGAACCTCCTACGAGCAGTACTTC.

The chain carries TRBV30 and TRBJ1-3; no firm D call. The CDR3 is 13 residues long. From germline, CDR1 is GTSNPN and CDR2 SVGIG (reference sequence). V gave up 2 bases and J gave up 1 base, with 6 bases separating them. The chain's CDR3 is CAWSMRSGNTIYF. The CDR3 coding sequence is TGTGCCTGGAGTATGCGGTCTGGAAACACCATATATTTT.

The rearrangement links TRBV5-6 to TRBJ2-5, with D perhaps matching TRBD2 (5 bases). Gene TRBJ2-7 matches the end of the DNA better, so the J call may be wrong. The germline V gene has CDR1 SGHDT and CDR2 YYEEEE. The CDR3 has 14 amino acids. The CDR3 here is CASSLSGSSYEQYF. Written as DNA, the CDR3 is TGTGCCAGCAGCTTGAGTGGGAGCTCCTACGAGCAGTACTTC.

The CDR3 DNA follows: TGTGCCAGCAGTCTCCGACAGGGGGCTGGTGGCTACACCTTC. This encodes CASSLRQGAGGYTF. The rearrangement links TRBV2 to TRBJ1-2; 10 bases align to TRBD1. Per the germline V gene, CDR1 is SNHLY and CDR2 is FYNNEI. J was trimmed by 7 bases and V by 5 bases; bases with no gene match: 7. The CDR3 totals 14 residues.

The chain couples TRBV5-1 to TRBJ2-1, with D maybe TRBD2 (6 bases). V was cut by 0 bases and J by 3 bases, with 13 bases left in between. The CDR3 totals 16 residues. CDR1 and CDR2 (germline): SGHRS, YFSETQ. CDR3 bases: TGCGCCAGCAGCTTGGGTTCGGGAGACAACTACAATGAGCAGTTCTTC. It codes for CASSLGSGDNYNEQFF.

The V and J genes are TRBV7-9 and TRBJ2-1; D uncertain. There are 15 residues in the CDR3. The ends were cut back, 3 bases at V and 4 bases at J, with 13 bases in the middle. In germline, CDR1 is SEHNR, CDR2 FQNEAQ (reference sequence). The CDR3 DNA is TGTGCCAGCAGCTTCGATACCATAGTTTACAATGAGCAGTTCTTC. It codes for CASSFDTIVYNEQFF.

The CDR3 loop is CASRIGGANEKLFF. The CDR3 DNA sequence: TGCGCCAGCCGGATTGGGGGGGCTAATGAAAAACTGTTTTTT. J is TRBJ1-4 and V is TRBV5-1; D might be TRBD1 (5 bases). The CDR3 is made up of 14 amino acids. Germline V gene lookup returns CDR1 SGHRS and CDR2 YFSETQ. V lost 7 bases and J 3 bases, leaving 13 bases between the germline ends.

The V call is TRBV7-8, the J call TRBJ1-6, with 7 bases lining up with TRBD1. The V gene's germline CDR1 is SGHVS and CDR2 FQNEAQ. Trimming cost V 6 bases and J 10 bases; bases outside gene matches: 12. The CDR3 consists of 15 residues. The CDR3 sequence: CASRADRVENSPLHF. The CDR3 DNA sequence: TGTGCCAGCAGAGCCGACAGGGTTGAGAACTCACCCCTCCACTTT.

This chain uses TRBV19 with TRBJ1-3; D gene uncertain. The length of the CDR3 is 14 residues. CDR1 and CDR2 (germline): LNHDA, SQIVND (reference sequence). The V and J ends lost 6 bases and 0 bases respectively, with 9 bases between them. The CDR3 spells CASRTAGSGNTIYF. In DNA form, the CDR3 reads TGTGCCAGTAGAACCGCGGGCTCTGGAAACACCATATATTTT.

This clone was counted only a few times. This rearrangement joins TRBV5-6 to TRBJ2-1; a possible D gene is TRBD1 (5 bases). The CDR3 runs to 14 residues. Trimming removed 6 bases from V and 4 bases from J, with 14 bases in between. CDR1 and CDR2 (germline): SGHDT, YYEEEE. The CDR3 is CASIEQGRYNEQFF. The CDR3 DNA reads as TGTGCCAGCATAGAGCAGGGTCGATACAATGAGCAGTTCTTC.

This rearrangement joins TRBV29-1 to TRBJ2-2; D gene unclear. The CDR3 is 13 residues long. V lost 6 bases and J lost 1, with 9 bases in between. Germline CDR1 and CDR2: SQVTM and ANQGSEA. The CDR3 coding sequence is TGCAGCGTGGTGTCCGGGAACACCGGGGAGCTGTTTTTT. Translating it yields CSVVSGNTGELFF.

J is TRBJ2-7 and V is TRBV11-2, with TRBD1 as a possible D gene (5 bases). Germline values: CDR1 SGHAT, CDR2 FQNNGV. The CDR3 extends over 15 amino acids. V lost 3 bases and J lost 2, with 14 bases in between. In DNA, the CDR3 is TGTGCCAGCAGCTTGAACAAATGGGGCCCCTACGAGCAGTACTTC. As protein: CASSLNKWGPYEQYF.

Only a few counts were recorded for this clone. The chain joins TRBV14 to TRBJ1-4; TRBD1 matches 7 bases. Germline lookup yields CDR1 SGHDN and CDR2 FVKESK. The CDR3 consists of 16 residues. V trimming: 3 bases; J trimming: 8 bases; junction bases outside the gene matches: 12. CDR3 amino acids: CASSHPCRDSQEKLFF. Written as DNA, the CDR3 is TGTGCCAGCAGCCATCCATGTCGGGACAGCCAGGAAAAACTGTTTTTT.

The rearrangement joins TRBV9 to TRBJ2-1; 9 bases are shared with TRBD1. The CDR3 runs to 16 residues. Germline V gene sequence: CDR1 SGDLS, CDR2 YYNGEE. V lost 2 bases to trimming and J lost 6 bases; unmatched junction nucleotides: 9. CDR3 bases: TGTGCCAGCAGCGTGGCCGGGACAGGGTATACCAATGAGCAGTTCTTC. Its protein is CASSVAGTGYTNEQFF.

The chain employs TRBV19 and TRBJ1-1; no clear D. This CDR3 contains 13 residues. V was trimmed by 5 bases and J by 1 base, leaving 8 bases between them. CDR1 and CDR2 from the germline V gene are LNHDA and SQIVND (reference sequence). The CDR3 here is CASSLNSNTEAFF. Written as DNA, the CDR3 is TGTGCCAGTAGTCTCAACTCGAACACTGAAGCTTTCTTT.

The rearrangement uses TRBV12-5 and TRBJ2-5; weak D call: TRBD2 (5 bases). Germline-derived CDR1 and CDR2 are LGHNT and FRNRAP. This CDR3 has 14 residues. Trimming took 3 bases from V and 0 from J, leaving 8 bases between them. This CDR3 reads CASGFTGNQETQYF. DNA for the CDR3: TGTGCTAGTGGTTTCACGGGGAACCAAGAGACCCAGTACTTC.

This chain links TRBV7-6 with TRBJ2-5; TRBD2 might be the D (5 bases). Trimming shortened V by 4 bases and J by 3 bases, and 15 bases separated the two germline ends. The CDR3 is 15 residues long. Germline V gene sequence: CDR1 SGHVS, CDR2 FNYEAQ. This CDR3 is CASSSVRASKETQYF. The CDR3 DNA reads TGTGCCAGCAGCTCGGTTCGGGCTAGCAAAGAGACCCAGTACTTC.

This clone was seen a handful of times. The chain couples TRBV12-5 to TRBJ1-5, with a weak D call TRBD1 (6 bases). Looked up from germline, CDR1 is LGHNT and CDR2 is FRNRAP. The CDR3 loop spans 14 amino acids. Trimming removed 6 bases at V and 3 bases at J, with 12 bases between. This chain's CDR3 is CASGQTGLNQPQHF. CDR3 DNA: TGTGCTAGTGGCCAAACAGGGCTCAATCAGCCCCAGCATTTT.

V usage is TRBV30 and J usage is TRBJ1-2; weak D call: TRBD1 (5 bases). V lost 2 bases, J lost 7 bases, and 14 bases lay in between. The CDR3 extends over 13 amino acids. Germline CDR1 GTSNPN, CDR2 SVGIG (reference sequence). The chain's CDR3 is CAWSPQKGRGYTF. CDR3 coding DNA: TGTGCCTGGAGTCCCCAGAAGGGGCGTGGCTACACCTTC. The variable domain in full, with the rest retrieved from reference TRBV30 and TRBJ1-2, is SQTIHQWPATLVQPVGSPLSLECTVEGTSNPNLYWYRQAAGRGLQLLFYSVGIGQISSEVPQNLSASRPQDRQFILSSKKLLLSDSGFYLCAWSPQKGRGYTFGSGTRLTVV.